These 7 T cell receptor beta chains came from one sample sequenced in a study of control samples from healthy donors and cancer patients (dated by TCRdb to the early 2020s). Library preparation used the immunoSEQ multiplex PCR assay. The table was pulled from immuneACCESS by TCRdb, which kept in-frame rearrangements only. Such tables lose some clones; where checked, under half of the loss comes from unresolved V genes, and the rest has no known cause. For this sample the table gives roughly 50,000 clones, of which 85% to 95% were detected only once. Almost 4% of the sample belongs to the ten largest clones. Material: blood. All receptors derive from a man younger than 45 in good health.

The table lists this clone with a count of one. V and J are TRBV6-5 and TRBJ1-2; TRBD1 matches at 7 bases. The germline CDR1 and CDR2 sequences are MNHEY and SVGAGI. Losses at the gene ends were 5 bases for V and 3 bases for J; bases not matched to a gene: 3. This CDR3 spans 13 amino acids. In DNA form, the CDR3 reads TGTGCCAGCAGTAACAGGGGTGACTATGGCTACACCTTC. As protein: CASSNRGDYGYTF.

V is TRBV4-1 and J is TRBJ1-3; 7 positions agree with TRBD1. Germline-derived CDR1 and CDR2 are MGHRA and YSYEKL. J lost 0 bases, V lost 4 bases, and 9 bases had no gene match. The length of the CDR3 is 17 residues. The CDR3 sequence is CASSRQGLVLSGNTIYF. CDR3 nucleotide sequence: TGCGCCAGCAGCCGACAGGGCCTCGTTCTCTCTGGAAACACCATATATTTT.

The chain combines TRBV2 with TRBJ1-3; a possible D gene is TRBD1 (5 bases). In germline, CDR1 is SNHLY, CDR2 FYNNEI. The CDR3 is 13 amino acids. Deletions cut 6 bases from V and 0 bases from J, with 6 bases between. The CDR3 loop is CASRQDSGNTIYF. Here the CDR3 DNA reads TGTGCCAGCAGACAGGACTCTGGAAACACCATATATTTT.

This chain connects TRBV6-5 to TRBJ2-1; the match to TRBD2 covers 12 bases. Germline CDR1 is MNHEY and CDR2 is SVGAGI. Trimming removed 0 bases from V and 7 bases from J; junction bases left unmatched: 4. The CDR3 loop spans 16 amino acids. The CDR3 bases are TGTGCCAGCAGTTACTCGTCGCTAGCGGGAGGGAATGAGCAGTTCTTC. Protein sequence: CASSYSSLAGGNEQFF.

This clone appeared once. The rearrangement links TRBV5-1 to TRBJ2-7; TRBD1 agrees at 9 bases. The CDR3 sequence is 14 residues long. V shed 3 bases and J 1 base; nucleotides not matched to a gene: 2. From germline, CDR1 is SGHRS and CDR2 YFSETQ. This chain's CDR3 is CASSSGQGSYEQYF. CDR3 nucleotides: TGCGCCAGCAGCTCGGGACAGGGTTCCTACGAGCAGTACTTC.

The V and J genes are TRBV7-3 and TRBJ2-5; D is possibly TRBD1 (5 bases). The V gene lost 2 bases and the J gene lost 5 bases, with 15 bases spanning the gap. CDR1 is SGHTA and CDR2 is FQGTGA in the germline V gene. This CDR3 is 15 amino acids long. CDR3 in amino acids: CASSLLSRAGETQYF. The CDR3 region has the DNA TGTGCCAGCAGCTTACTCAGCAGGGCAGGGGAGACCCAGTACTTC.

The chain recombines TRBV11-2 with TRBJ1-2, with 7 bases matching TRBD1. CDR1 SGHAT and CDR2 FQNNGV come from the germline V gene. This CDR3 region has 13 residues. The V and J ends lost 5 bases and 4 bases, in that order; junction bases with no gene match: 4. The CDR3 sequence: CASSPGTAYGYTF. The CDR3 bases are TGTGCCAGCAGCCCCGGGACAGCCTATGGCTACACCTTC.